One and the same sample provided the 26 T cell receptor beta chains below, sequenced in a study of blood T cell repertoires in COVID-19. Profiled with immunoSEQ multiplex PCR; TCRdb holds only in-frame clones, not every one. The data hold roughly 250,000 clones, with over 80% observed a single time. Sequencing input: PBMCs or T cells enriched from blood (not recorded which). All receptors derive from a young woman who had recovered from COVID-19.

In DNA form, the CDR3 reads TGTGCCAGCAGCCGTACTAGCACAGATACGCAGTATTTT. It specifies CASSRTSTDTQYF. This chain uses TRBV13 with TRBJ2-3, with unresolved D. Germline V gene sequence: CDR1 PRHDT, CDR2 FYEKMQ (reference sequence). V was trimmed by 5 bases and J by 0 bases, leaving 6 bases between them. CDR3 length equals 13 residues.

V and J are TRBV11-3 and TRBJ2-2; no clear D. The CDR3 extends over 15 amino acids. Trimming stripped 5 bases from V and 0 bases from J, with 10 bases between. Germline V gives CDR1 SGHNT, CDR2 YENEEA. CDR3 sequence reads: CASSLLVSNTGELFF. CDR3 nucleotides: TGTGCCAGCAGCCTTTTAGTTTCGAACACCGGGGAGCTGTTTTTT.

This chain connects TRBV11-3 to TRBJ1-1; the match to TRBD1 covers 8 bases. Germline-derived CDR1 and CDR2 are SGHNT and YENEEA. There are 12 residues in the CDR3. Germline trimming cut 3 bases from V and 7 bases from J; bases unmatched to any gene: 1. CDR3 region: CASSFDRGEAFF. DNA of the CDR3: TGTGCCAGCAGCTTCGACAGGGGTGAAGCTTTCTTT.

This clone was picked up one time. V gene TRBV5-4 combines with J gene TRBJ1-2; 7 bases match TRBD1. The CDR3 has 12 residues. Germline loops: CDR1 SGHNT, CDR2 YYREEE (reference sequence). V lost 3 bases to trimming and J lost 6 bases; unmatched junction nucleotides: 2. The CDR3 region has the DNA TGTGCCAGCAGCTGGGGACAGAATGGCTACACCTTC. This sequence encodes CASSWGQNGYTF.

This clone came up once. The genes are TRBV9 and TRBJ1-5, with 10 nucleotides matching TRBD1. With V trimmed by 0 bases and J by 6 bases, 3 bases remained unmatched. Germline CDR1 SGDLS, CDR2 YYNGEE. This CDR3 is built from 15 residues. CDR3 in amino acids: CASSVGDRGSQPQHF. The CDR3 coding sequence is TGTGCCAGCAGCGTAGGGGACAGGGGTTCTCAGCCCCAGCATTTT. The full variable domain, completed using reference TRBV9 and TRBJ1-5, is DSGVTQTPKHLITATGQRVTLRCSPRSGDLSVYWYQQSLDQGLQFLIQYYNGEERAKGNILERFSAQQFPDLHSELNLSSLELGDSALYFCASSVGDRGSQPQHFGDGTRLSIL.

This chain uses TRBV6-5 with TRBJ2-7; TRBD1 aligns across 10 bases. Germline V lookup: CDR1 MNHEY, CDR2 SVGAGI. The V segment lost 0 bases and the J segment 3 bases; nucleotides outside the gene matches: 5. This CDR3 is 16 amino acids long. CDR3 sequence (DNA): TGTGCCAGCAGTTACTCTACCGGGACAGGGGACTACGAGCAGTACTTC. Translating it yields CASSYSTGTGDYEQYF.

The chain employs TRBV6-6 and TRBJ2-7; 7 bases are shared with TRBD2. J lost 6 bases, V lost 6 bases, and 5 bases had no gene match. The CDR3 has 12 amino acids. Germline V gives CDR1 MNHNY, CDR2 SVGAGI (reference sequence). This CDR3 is CASRRLAGEQYF. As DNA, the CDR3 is TGTGCCAGCAGAAGACTAGCTGGCGAGCAGTACTTC.

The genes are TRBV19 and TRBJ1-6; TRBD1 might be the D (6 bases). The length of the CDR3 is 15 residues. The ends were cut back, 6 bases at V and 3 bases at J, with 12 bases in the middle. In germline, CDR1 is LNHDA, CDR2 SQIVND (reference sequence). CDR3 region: CASRTDSHYNSPLHF. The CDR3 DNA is TGTGCCAGTAGAACGGACAGCCACTATAATTCACCCCTCCACTTT.

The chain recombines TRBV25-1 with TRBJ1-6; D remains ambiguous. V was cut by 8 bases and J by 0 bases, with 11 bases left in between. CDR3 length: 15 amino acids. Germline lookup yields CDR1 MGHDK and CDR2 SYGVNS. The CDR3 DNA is TGTGCCAGCGGAATTAGGAGCTCCTATAATTCACCCCTCCACTTT. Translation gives CASGIRSSYNSPLHF.

The DNA of the CDR3 is TGTGCCAGTTCATCCGGGACTAGCGAGAACACCGGGGAGCTGTTTTTT. It specifies CASSSGTSENTGELFF. This chain links TRBV19 with TRBJ2-2; the match to TRBD2 covers 10 bases. V was clipped by 8 bases and J by 1 base; unmatched bases: 7. This CDR3 is built from 16 residues. The germline V gene encodes CDR1 LNHDA and CDR2 SQIVND (reference sequence). The variable domain in full, with the rest retrieved from reference TRBV19 and TRBJ2-2, is DGGITQSPKYLFRKEGQNVTLSCEQNLNHDAMYWYRQDPGQGLRLIYYSQIVNDFQKGDIAEGYSVSREKKESFPLTVTSAQKNPTAFYLCASSSGTSENTGELFFGEGSRLTVL.

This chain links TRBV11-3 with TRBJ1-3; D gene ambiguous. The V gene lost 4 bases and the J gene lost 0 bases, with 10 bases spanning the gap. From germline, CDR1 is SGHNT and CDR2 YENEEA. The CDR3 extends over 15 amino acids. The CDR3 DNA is TGTGCCAGCAGCTCCATCTGGAGCTCTGGAAACACCATATATTTT. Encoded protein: CASSSIWSSGNTIYF.

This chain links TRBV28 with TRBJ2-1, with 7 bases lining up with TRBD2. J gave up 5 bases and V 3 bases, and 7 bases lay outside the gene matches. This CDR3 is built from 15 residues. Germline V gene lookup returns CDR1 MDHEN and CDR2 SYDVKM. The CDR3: CASSFLAATHNEQFF. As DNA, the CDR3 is TGTGCCAGCAGTTTCCTAGCGGCTACCCACAATGAGCAGTTCTTC.

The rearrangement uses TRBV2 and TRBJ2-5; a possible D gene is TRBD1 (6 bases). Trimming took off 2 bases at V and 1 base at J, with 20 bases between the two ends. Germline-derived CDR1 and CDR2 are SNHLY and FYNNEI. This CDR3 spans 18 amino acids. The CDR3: CASSEINLQGWLQETQYF. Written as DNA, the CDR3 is TGTGCCAGCAGTGAAATTAATCTACAGGGATGGCTCCAAGAGACCCAGTACTTC.

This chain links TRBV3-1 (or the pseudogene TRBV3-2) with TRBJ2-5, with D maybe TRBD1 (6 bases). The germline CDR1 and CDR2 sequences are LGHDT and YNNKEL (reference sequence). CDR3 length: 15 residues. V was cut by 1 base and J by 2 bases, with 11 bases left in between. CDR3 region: CASSQATGEQETQYF. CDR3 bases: TGTGCCAGCAGCCAAGCGACAGGAGAACAAGAGACCCAGTACTTC.

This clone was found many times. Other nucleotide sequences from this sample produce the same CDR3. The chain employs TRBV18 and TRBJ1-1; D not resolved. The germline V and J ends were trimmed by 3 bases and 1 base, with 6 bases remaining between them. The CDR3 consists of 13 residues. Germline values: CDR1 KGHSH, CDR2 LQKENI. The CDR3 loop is CASSPGRNTEAFF. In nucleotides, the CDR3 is TGTGCCAGCTCACCGGGCAGGAACACTGAAGCTTTCTTT.

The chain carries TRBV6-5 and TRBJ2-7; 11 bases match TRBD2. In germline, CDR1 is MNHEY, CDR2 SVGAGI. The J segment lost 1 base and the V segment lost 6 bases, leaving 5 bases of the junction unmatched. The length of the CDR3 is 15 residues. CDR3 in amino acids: CASSSGTSGSYEQYF. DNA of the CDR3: TGTGCCAGCAGCTCCGGGACTAGCGGTTCCTACGAGCAGTACTTC.

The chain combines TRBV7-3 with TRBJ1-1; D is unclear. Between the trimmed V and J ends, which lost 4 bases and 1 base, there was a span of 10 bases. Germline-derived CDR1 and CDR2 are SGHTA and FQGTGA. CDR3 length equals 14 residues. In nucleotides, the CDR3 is TGTGCCAGCAGCTCCGGGTTGAAGAACACTGAAGCTTTCTTT. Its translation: CASSSGLKNTEAFF. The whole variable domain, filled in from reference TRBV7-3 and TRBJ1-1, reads GAGVSQTPSNKVTEKGKYVELRCDPISGHTALYWYRQSLGQGPEFLIYFQGTGAADDSGLPNDRFFAVRPEGSVSTLKIQRTERGDSAVYLCASSSGLKNTEAFFGQGTRLTVV.

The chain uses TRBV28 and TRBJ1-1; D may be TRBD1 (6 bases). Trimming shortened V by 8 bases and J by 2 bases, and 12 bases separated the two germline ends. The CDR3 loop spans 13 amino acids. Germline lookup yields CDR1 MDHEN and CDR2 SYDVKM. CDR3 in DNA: TGTGCCAGCCATACAGGGCCCAACACTGAAGCTTTCTTT. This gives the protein CASHTGPNTEAFF. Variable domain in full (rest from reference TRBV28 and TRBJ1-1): DVKVTQSSRYLVKRTGEKVFLECVQDMDHENMFWYRQDPGLGLRLIYFSYDVKMKEKGDIPEGYSVSREKKERFSLILESASTNQTSMYLCASHTGPNTEAFFGQGTRLTVV.

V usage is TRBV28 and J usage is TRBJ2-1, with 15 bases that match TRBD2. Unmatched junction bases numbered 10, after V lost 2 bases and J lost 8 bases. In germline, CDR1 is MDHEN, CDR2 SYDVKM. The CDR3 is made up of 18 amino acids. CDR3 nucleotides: TGTGCCAGCAGTTTACCGCGGACTAGCGGGAGGGGGGTAGATGAGCAGTTCTTC. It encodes CASSLPRTSGRGVDEQFF.

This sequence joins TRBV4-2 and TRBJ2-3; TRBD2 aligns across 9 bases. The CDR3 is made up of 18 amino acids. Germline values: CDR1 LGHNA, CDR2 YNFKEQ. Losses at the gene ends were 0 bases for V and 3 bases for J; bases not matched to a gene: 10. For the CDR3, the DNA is TGTGCCAGCAGCCAAGATCCCAGCGGGGGGTTGAGGACAGATACGCAGTATTTT. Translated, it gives CASSQDPSGGLRTDTQYF.

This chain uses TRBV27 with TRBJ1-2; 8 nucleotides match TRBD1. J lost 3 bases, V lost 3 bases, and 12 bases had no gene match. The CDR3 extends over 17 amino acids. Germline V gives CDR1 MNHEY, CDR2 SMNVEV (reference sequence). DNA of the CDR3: TGTGCCAGCAGTTTTAGCCCGACAGGGGATACCTACTATGGCTACACCTTC. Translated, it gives CASSFSPTGDTYYGYTF.

This CDR3 is CASRQILGQEQDYSGNTIYF. The CDR3 nucleotides read TGTGCAAGTCGCCAAATCCTGGGACAGGAGCAGGATTACTCTGGAAACACCATATATTTT. The gene calls are TRBV12-2 and TRBJ1-3; the table's D call, TRBD1, was not checked against the DNA. TRBV12-2 represents a pseudogene. The CDR3 covers 20 residues.

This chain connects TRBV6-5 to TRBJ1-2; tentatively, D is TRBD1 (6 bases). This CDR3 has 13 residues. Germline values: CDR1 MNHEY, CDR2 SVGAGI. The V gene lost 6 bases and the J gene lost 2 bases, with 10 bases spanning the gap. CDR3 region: CASRRGQNYGYTF. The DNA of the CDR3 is TGTGCCAGCAGAAGAGGACAGAACTATGGCTACACCTTC.

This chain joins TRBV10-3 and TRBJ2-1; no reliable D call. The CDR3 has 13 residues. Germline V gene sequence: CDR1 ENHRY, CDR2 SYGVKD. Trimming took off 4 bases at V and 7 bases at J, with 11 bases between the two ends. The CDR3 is CAISGGSGNEQFF. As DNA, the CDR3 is TGTGCCATCAGTGGAGGAAGTGGAAATGAGCAGTTCTTC.

CDR3 in amino acids: CASRSGNTIYF. Written as DNA, the CDR3 is TGTGCCAGCAGATCGGGAAACACCATATATTTT. This chain links TRBV27 with TRBJ1-3; D not certain. CDR3 length: 11 residues. Trimming left V 6 bases short and J 4 bases short, with 4 bases between. Germline loops: CDR1 MNHEY, CDR2 SMNVEV (reference sequence).

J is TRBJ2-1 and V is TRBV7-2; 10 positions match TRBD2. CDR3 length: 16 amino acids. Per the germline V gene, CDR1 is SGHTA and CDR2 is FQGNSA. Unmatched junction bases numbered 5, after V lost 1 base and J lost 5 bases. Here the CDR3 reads CASSLGPAGGNNEQFF. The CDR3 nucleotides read TGTGCCAGCAGCTTAGGTCCAGCGGGGGGGAACAATGAGCAGTTCTTC.